These 5 T cell receptor beta chains share one sample of origin, sequenced in a study of T cells in Graves' hyperthyroidism and ophthalmopathy. Using RNA transcripts as the source, TCR beta CDR3 regions were amplified. The study used the HTBI primer set for a first-round RT-PCR of the TCR CDR3. TCRdb re-called the multiplex PCR reads with MiXCR, one entry per CDR3 protein. The sample holds 530,000 or so distinct CDR3 sequences, around 45% seen once. Sequencing was performed on peripheral blood or thyroid tissue (not recorded which). These receptors all stem from a woman younger than 30 with Graves' hyperthyroidism.

V usage is TRBV19 and J usage is TRBJ2-5, with D perhaps TRBD2 (7 bases). Germline assignment: CDR1 LNHDA and CDR2 SQIVND (reference sequence). V was clipped by 3 bases and J by 2 bases, with 19 bases between them. CDR3 size: 17 residues. CDR3 in amino acids: CASSISAGEGTQETQYF. The CDR3 coding sequence is TGTGCCAGTAGTATTTCGGCAGGGGAGGGGACACAAGAGACCCAGTACTTC.

This clonotype appeared many times. The V call is TRBV20-1, the J call TRBJ1-2, with D hard to call. The CDR3 runs 11 residues. V lost 3 bases to trimming and J lost 14 bases, with 16 bases between them. The germline CDR1 and CDR2 sequences are DFQATT and SNEGSKA (reference sequence). The CDR3 region is CSARYLGSQTF. Here the CDR3 DNA reads TGCAGTGCTAGGTATTTGGGGTCCCAAACCTTC.

This clonotype has a count of ten or more. This rearrangement joins TRBV6-5 to TRBJ2-5; D is unresolved. CDR3 length: 16 residues. V shed 2 bases and J shed 4 bases, with 17 bases lying between them. Germline V gene lookup returns CDR1 MNHEY and CDR2 SVGAGI. CDR3 region: CASSYGVSPDGETQYF. In nucleotides, the CDR3 is TGTGCCAGCAGTTACGGGGTCAGCCCAGACGGAGAGACCCAGTACTTC.

This clonotype was detected ten times or more. The gene calls are TRBV6-1 and TRBJ1-4; 7 bases match TRBD1. The V and J ends lost 4 bases and 7 bases, in that order; junction bases with no gene match: 6. Looked up from germline, CDR1 is MNHNS and CDR2 is SASEGT. The CDR3 spans 14 residues. Here the CDR3 reads CASSGPGQFEKLFF. The CDR3 region has the DNA TGTGCCAGCAGTGGACCGGGACAGTTTGAAAAACTGTTTTTT.

This chain links TRBV15 with TRBJ2-7; 8 bases are shared with TRBD2. The germline CDR1 and CDR2 sequences are LNHNV and YYDKDF (reference sequence). With V trimmed by 1 base and J by 1 base, 3 bases remained unmatched. This CDR3 is 15 amino acids long. CDR3 in DNA: TGTGCCACCAGCAGAGGAGCGGGAGAGTCCTACGAGCAGTACTTC. Translation gives CATSRGAGESYEQYF.